Sequencing of this T cell receptor beta chain was carried out in a study of blood T cell repertoires in COVID-19. The CDR3 runs to 16 residues. V shed 3 bases and J shed 1 base, with 16 bases lying between them. Per the germline V gene, CDR1 is ENHRY and CDR2 is SYGVKD. Original processing methods: Nucleated cell number was recorded as an estimate derived from reference gene primer amplification. The assay was immunoSEQ multiplex PCR, and TCRdb's table has in-frame clones only and misses some. V and J calls and clone size are as listed in that table; D and trimming were resolved from the DNA. Of 65,000 to 80,000 clones in the sample, 75% to 90% were seen once.

Material for sequencing was peripheral blood. The origin of this receptor is a middle-aged man with active COVID-19. The chain links TRBV10-3 to TRBJ2-7; possible D gene TRBD2, 7 bases. The chain's CDR3 is CAISEPRGGRSYEQYF. CDR3 nucleotides: TGTGCCATCAGTGAACCGAGGGGGGGAAGGTCCTACGAGCAGTACTTC.